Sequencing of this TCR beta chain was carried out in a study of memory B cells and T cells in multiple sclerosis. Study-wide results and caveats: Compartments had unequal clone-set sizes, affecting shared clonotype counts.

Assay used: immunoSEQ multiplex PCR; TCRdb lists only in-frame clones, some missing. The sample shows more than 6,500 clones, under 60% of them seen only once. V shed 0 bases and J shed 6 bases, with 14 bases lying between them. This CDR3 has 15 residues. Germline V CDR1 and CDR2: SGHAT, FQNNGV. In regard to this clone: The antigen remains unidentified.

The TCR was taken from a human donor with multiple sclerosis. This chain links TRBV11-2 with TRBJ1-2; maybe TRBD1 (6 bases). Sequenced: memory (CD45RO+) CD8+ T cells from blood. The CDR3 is CASSLDLTGGNGYTF. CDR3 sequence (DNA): TGTGCCAGCAGCTTAGATCTAACTGGGGGCAATGGCTACACCTTC.